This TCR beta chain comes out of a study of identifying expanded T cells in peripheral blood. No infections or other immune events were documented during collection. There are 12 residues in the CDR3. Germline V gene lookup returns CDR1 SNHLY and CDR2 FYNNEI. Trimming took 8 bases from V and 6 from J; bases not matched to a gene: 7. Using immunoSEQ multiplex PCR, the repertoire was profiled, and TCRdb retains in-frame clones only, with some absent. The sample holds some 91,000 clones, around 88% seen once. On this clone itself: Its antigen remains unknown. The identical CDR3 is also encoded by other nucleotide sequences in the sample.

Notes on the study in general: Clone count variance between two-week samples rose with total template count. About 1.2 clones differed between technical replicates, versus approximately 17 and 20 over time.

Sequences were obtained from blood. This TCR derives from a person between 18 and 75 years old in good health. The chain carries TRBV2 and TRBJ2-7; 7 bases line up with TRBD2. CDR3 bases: TGTGCCAGCGGGGGGGAGGGTGGCGAGCAGTACTTC. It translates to CASGGEGGEQYF.